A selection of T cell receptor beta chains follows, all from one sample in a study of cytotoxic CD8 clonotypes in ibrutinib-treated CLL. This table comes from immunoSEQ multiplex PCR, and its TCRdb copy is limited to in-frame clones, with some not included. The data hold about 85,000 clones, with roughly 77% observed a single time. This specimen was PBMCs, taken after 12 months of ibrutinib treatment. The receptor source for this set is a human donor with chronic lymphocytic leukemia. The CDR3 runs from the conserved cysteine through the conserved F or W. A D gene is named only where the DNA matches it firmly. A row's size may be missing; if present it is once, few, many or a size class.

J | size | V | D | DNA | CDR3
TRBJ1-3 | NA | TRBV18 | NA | TGTGCCAGCTCCCCCTGGAGGGCCTCTGGAAACACCATATATTTT | CASSPWRASGNTIYF
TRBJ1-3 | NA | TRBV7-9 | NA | TGTGCCAGCACCCCGGGGTGGGTGAGAAACACCATATATTTT | CASTPGWVRNTIYF
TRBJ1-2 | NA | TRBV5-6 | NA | TGTGCCAGCAGCTATAGCTGGCTGGGCCCCTACTATGGCTACACCTTC | CASSYSWLGPYYGYTF
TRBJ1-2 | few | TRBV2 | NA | TGTGCCAGCAGTGAATCTCACAGCCGTTCCTTC | CASSESHSRSF
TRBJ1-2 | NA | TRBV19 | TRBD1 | TGTGCCACCCTTCGGACAGGGGATTATGGCTACACCTTC | CATLRTGDYGYTF
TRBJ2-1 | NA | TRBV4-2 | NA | TGTGCCAGCAGCCTGAGCGGGCTCAATGAGCAGTTCTTC | CASSLSGLNEQFF
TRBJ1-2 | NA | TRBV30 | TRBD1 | TGTGCCTGGAGTGTACAGGGGATCCAGGGTGGCTACACCTTC | CAWSVQGIQGGYTF
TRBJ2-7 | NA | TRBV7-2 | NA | TGTGCCAGCAGCTTCGGTCCATCGAGGGAGCAGTACTTC | CASSFGPSREQYF
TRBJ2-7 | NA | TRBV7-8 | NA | TGTGCCAGCAGCTTTGTGGGAGGCCGGGAGCAGTACTTC | CASSFVGGREQYF
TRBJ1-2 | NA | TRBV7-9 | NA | TGTGCCAGCAGCTCGTTGCGCGTTGGGTATGGCTACACCTTC | CASSSLRVGYGYTF
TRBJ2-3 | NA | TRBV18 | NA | TGTGCCAGCTCACCAGGGGGGGCGGCAGATACGCAGTATTTT | CASSPGGAADTQYF
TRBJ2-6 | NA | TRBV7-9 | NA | TGTGCCAGCAGCTTATCGCTCTCTGGGGCCAACGTCCTGACTTTC | CASSLSLSGANVLTF
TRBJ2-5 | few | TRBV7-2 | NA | TGTGCCAGCAGCTTAGCGGAGGCAGCCCAAGAGACCCAGTACTTC | CASSLAEAAQETQYF
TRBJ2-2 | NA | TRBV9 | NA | TGTGCCAGCAGCGTAGCTTCGAACACCGGGGAGCTGTTTTTT | CASSVASNTGELFF
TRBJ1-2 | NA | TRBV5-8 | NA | TGTGCCAGCAGCCCTTGGGGGTTCTATGGCTACACCTTC | CASSPWGFYGYTF
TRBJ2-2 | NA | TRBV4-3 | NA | TGCGCCAGCAGCCAAAACGTCCGAGGGAACACCGGGGAGCTGTTTTTT | CASSQNVRGNTGELFF
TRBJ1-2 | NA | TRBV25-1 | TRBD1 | TGTGCCAGCAGTGCCCCCGGGACAGGTTCCGGCTATGGCTACACCTTC | CASSAPGTGSGYGYTF
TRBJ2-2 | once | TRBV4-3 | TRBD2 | TGCGCCAGCAGCCAAGATCGGCGGGGGTTGGCCGGGGAGCTGTTTTTT | CASSQDRRGLAGELFF
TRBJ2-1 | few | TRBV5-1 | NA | TGCGCCAGCACGGACCCCGCGTCCTACAATGAGCAGTTCTTC | CASTDPASYNEQFF
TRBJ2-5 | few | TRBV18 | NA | TGTGCCAGCTCACCTCGCGAGGGGGTTGAAGAGACCCAGTACTTC | CASSPREGVEETQYF
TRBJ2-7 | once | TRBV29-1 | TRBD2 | TGCAGCGTTGAAGACGGGGGGGGTGGTTACGAGCAGTACTTC | CSVEDGGGGYEQYF
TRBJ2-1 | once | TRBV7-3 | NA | TGTGCCAGCAGCTATTACCCCAGCGGGTCTTACAATGAGCAGTTCTTC | CASSYYPSGSYNEQFF
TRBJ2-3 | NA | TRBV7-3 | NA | TGTGCCAGCAGCTTACGGGCCGCAGATACGCAGTATTTT | CASSLRAADTQYF
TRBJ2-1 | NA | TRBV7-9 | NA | TGTGCCAGCAGCTTAGGGGGCTCCGGGACTCCCTCCTACAATGAGCAGTTCTTC | CASSLGGSGTPSYNEQFF
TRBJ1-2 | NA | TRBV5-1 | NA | TGCGCCAGCAGGGACAGCGACTATGGCTACACCTTC | CASRDSDYGYTF
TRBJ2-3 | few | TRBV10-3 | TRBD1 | TGTGCCAGCAGTTACTGGACAGGGAGCCAACAAGATACGCAGTATTTT | CASSYWTGSQQDTQYF
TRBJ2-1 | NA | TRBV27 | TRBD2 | TGTGCCAGCTCGACCCCTCTGGGGGGAGGGTTTGGCCTTCGTGAGCAGTTCTTC | CASSTPLGGGFGLREQFF
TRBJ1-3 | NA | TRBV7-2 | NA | TGTGCCAGCAGCTTAGACGGGGGTGGAAACACCATATATTTT | CASSLDGGGNTIYF
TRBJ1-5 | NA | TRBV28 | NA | TGTGCCAGCATAGGGGGGTCCCAGCCCCAGCATTTT | CASIGGSQPQHF
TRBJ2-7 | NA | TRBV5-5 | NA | TGTGCCAGCAGCACGAGCGGGCACTCCTACGAGCAGTACTTC | CASSTSGHSYEQYF
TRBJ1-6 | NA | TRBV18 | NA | TGTGCCAGCTCCCCACGGGACAAGGATTCACCCCTCCACTTT | CASSPRDKDSPLHF
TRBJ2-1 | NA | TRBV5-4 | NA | TGTGCCAGCAGCCCCCAGCGGGCCTCGGACAATGAGCAGTTCTTC | CASSPQRASDNEQFF
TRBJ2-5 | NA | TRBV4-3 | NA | TGCGCCAGCAGCCAAGATCACCCAGAGACCCAGTACTTC | CASSQDHPETQYF
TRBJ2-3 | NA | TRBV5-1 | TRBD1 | TGCGCCAGCAGCAAGGGACAGGGGTCCGCAGATACGCAGTATTTT | CASSKGQGSADTQYF
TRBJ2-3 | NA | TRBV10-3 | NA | TGTGCCCAAGGGGAGAACACAGATACGCAGTATTTT | CAQGENTDTQYF
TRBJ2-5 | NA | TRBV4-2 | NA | TGTGCCAGCAGCAAAAGACGGGGCAGGGAGACCCAGTACTTC | CASSKRRGRETQYF
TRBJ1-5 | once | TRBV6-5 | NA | TGTGCCAGCAGTCTCCAACTCGGGGAGCCCCAGCATTTT | CASSLQLGEPQHF
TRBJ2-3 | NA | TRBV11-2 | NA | TGTGCCAGCAGCTACGGCACCCTCACAGATACGCAGTATTTT | CASSYGTLTDTQYF
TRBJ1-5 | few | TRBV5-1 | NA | TGCGCCAGCAGCTTGGGGGGCCTCAATCAGCCCCAGCATTTT | CASSLGGLNQPQHF
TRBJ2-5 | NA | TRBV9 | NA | TGTGCCAGCAGCGTAGGGACTACCCCTGTGGCCCAAGAGACCCAGTACTTC | CASSVGTTPVAQETQYF
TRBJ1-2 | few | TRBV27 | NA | TGTGCCGCCGCCCCCGGGCCCCTTTATGGCTACACCTTC | CAAAPGPLYGYTF
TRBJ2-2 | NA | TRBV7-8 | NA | TGTGCCAGCAGCTTCCGGCCGGGCACCGGGGAGCTGTTTTTT | CASSFRPGTGELFF
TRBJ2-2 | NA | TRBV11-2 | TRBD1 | TGTGCCAGCAGCACAGGCCGCGGACAGGGGGCATCCACCGGGGAGCTGTTTTTT | CASSTGRGQGASTGELFF
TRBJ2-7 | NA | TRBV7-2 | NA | TGTGCCAGCAGCCCCCCCCCGGGTGAGCAGTACTTC | CASSPPPGEQYF
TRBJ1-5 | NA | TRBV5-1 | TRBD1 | TGCGCCAGCAGCTTGGGACAGGGTAGCAATCAGCCCCAGCATTTT | CASSLGQGSNQPQHF
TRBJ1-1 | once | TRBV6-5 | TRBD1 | TGTGCCAGCAGTTCCGTCGACAGGGGAGGCACTGAAGCTTTCTTT | CASSSVDRGGTEAFF
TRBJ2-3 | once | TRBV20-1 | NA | TGCAGTGTTACCCAGGGTGATACGCAGTATTTT | CSVTQGDTQYF
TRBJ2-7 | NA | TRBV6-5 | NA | TGTGCCAGCAGTTATTTTCGGGTGGACGGTATTAGAGAGCAGTACTTC | CASSYFRVDGIREQYF
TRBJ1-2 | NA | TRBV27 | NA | TGTGCCAGCAGTCCCCACGGTGGTGGCTACACCTTC | CASSPHGGGYTF
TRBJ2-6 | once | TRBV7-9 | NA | TGTGCCAGCAGCGCCTACAGCTCTGGGGCCAACGTCCTGACTTTC | CASSAYSSGANVLTF
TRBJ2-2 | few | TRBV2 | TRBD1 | TGTGCCAGTGAAGGGGGGACAGGAGGGGAGCTGTTTTTT | CASEGGTGGELFF
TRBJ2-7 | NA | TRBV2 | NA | TGTGCCAGCACCCAAGGGACCGGAGGCGAGCAGTACTTC | CASTQGTGGEQYF
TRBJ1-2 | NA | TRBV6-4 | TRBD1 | TGTGCCAGCAGCCCTAGGACAGGGCTTGGCTACACCTTC | CASSPRTGLGYTF
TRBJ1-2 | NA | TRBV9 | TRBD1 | TGTGCCAGCAGCACTGAGACAGGGATGAACTATGGCTACACCTTC | CASSTETGMNYGYTF
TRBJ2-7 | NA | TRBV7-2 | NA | TGTGCCAGCAGCTTGGGGGGGCCCACCGGGTACGAGCAGTACTTC | CASSLGGPTGYEQYF
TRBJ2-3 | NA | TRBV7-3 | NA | TGTGCCAGCAGCTTAAATGTGAGGGCAGATACGCAGTATTTT | CASSLNVRADTQYF
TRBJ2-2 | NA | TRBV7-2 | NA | TGTGCCAGCAGCTTAGGATCGGGGCCCACCGGGGAGCTGTTTTTT | CASSLGSGPTGELFF